These 8 T cell receptor beta chains were all obtained from the same sample, sequenced in a study of lymphopenia after photon versus proton radiotherapy. Some clones are missing from TCRdb's copy, which holds only in-frame ones; the method was immunoSEQ multiplex PCR. The sample comprises 150,000 to 200,000 clones, 88% of which are singletons, and around 5% rests with the top ten. Sample: peripheral blood, taken from a patient treated with photon-based radiotherapy. The origin of the receptors is a man aged 50-59 years with gastric cancer.

V is TRBV5-5 and J is TRBJ1-2; the D is unclear. Trimming took off 2 bases at V and 8 bases at J, with 7 bases between the two ends. There are 11 residues in the CDR3. Germline V gives CDR1 SGHKS, CDR2 YYEKEE (reference sequence). The CDR3 nucleotides are TGTGCCAGCAGCTTCCCGTCGGGCTACACCTTC. It codes for CASSFPSGYTF.

Concerning this clone: Relative to the germline gene, one junction end is altered; a read error may explain this. This chain links TRBV29-1 with TRBJ2-7; 9 nucleotides align to TRBD1. The CDR3 runs 13 residues. The germline CDR1 and CDR2 sequences are SQVTM and ANQGSEA. The CDR3 region has the DNA TGTAGCGTAACGGACAGGGGCTCCTACGAGCAGTACTTC. Protein product: CSVTDRGSYEQYF.

The chain joins TRBV6-1 to TRBJ1-1; TRBD1 might be the D (5 bases). V dropped 3 bases and J dropped 3 bases, with 8 bases sitting between them. CDR3 length equals 13 residues. CDR1 and CDR2 from the germline V gene are MNHNS and SASEGT. CDR3 region: CASSDQGYTEAFF. DNA for the CDR3: TGTGCCAGCAGTGACCAGGGTTACACTGAAGCTTTCTTT.

For the CDR3, the DNA is TGTGCCAGCAGCGCCGCAACGGAGAACACAGATACGCAGTATTTT. This gives the protein CASSAATENTDTQYF. The chain carries TRBV9 and TRBJ2-3; D not certain. The CDR3 has 15 amino acids. Trimming stripped 3 bases from V and 2 bases from J, with 13 bases between. Germline lookup yields CDR1 SGDLS and CDR2 YYNGEE.

V usage is TRBV7-2 and J usage is TRBJ2-1, with unresolved D. Germline V gene lookup returns CDR1 SGHTA and CDR2 FQGNSA. The CDR3 runs 15 residues. Trimming removed 1 base from V and 5 bases from J, with 12 bases in between. CDR3 sequence reads: CASSLVNQPDNEQFF. CDR3 in DNA: TGTGCCAGCAGCTTAGTAAATCAACCGGACAATGAGCAGTTCTTC.

The CDR3 DNA is TGTGCCAGTAGCACAGAACGGGGCAAACAGTTCTTC. Translation gives CASSTERGKQFF. V and J are TRBV19 and TRBJ2-1, with D perhaps TRBD1 or TRBD2 (5 bases each). Germline V gene data show CDR1 as LNHDA and CDR2 as SQIVND (reference sequence). The CDR3 contains 12 residues. V lost 6 bases and J 13 bases, leaving 16 bases between the germline ends.

V is TRBV10-1 and J is TRBJ2-7; D possibly corresponds to TRBD2 (6 bases). The germline V gene encodes CDR1 WNHNN and CDR2 SYGVQD (reference sequence). This CDR3 spans 16 amino acids. The V end was cut by 3 bases, the J end by 5 bases, with 20 bases between. In nucleotides, the CDR3 is TGCGCCAGCAGTGAACGCCCGGGAGCCGGCAGGGACGAGCAGTACTTC. The encoded protein is CASSERPGAGRDEQYF.

This clone showed up just once. The V call is TRBV7-9, the J call TRBJ1-2; no clear D. This CDR3 has 13 amino acids. Germline V CDR1 and CDR2: SEHNR, FQNEAQ (reference sequence). Trimming took 3 bases from V and 2 from J, leaving 7 bases between them. The CDR3 DNA reads as TGTGCCAGCAGCTTCTCCGGGAACTATGGCTACACCTTC. Translating gives CASSFSGNYGYTF.